These 8 T cell receptor beta chains originate from one sample sequenced in a study of post-analysis software for immune sequencing data. Study conclusions and caveats: Elevated frequency relative to controls characterized four or five TRBV segments in patients, TRBV5-6, TRBV5-1 and TRBV20-1 among them.

Presence of unique molecular identifiers characterized the TCR beta cDNA libraries. A single record per CDR3 protein comes from TCRdb applying MiXCR to the PCR reads. This table has about 820,000 distinct CDR3 sequences, 53% appearing once. For these receptors, no antigen is known. The sample was blood. Receptor source: a girl aged 5-17 years with multiple sclerosis.

V gene TRBV10-3 combines with J gene TRBJ2-1, with no clear D. CDR3 size: 12 residues. Germline-derived CDR1 and CDR2 are ENHRY and SYGVKD. Deletions cut 6 bases from V and 7 bases from J, with 10 bases between. CDR3 nucleotides: TGTGCCATCAGAGAGAGTATGAATGAGCAGTTCTTC. It encodes CAIRESMNEQFF.

This clonotype was detected a few times. CDR3 amino acids: CASSQGTGVYEQYF. Written as DNA, the CDR3 is TGCGCCAGCAGCCAAGGGACAGGGGTCTACGAGCAGTACTTC. The chain has TRBV4-1 and TRBJ2-4; 9 nucleotides agree with TRBD1. The J call could be wrong; TRBJ2-7 is a better fit for the DNA end. CDR1 MGHRA and CDR2 YSYEKL come from the germline V gene. The length of the CDR3 is 14 residues.

This clonotype occurred once. The gene calls are TRBV29-1 and TRBJ2-7; no clear D gene. Judging by the DNA end, TRBJ2-5 fits better; the J call may be wrong. CDR3 length: 12 amino acids. Per germline, CDR1 SQVTM and CDR2 ANQGSEA. DNA of the CDR3: TGCAGCGTTGAATGGCAGGAGGAGACCCAGTACTTC. Translating gives CSVEWQEETQYF.

V is TRBV6-6 and J is TRBJ1-2; D gene ambiguous. V was clipped by 3 bases and J by 0 bases, with 8 bases between them. Germline CDR1 is MNHNY and CDR2 is SVGAGI (reference sequence). This CDR3 is built from 14 residues. The CDR3 coding sequence is TGTGCCAGCAGTTATTCAGGTGCTAACTATGGCTACACCTTC. It translates to CASSYSGANYGYTF.

This sequence joins TRBV20-1 and TRBJ1-1, with 11 nucleotides matching TRBD1. The germline V gene encodes CDR1 DFQATT and CDR2 SNEGSKA (reference sequence). This CDR3 has 14 amino acids. CDR3 in DNA: TGCAGAGCCGGGACAGGGGGGTTTGAAACTGAAGCTTTCTTT. Its protein product is CRAGTGGFETEAFF.

This chain uses TRBV12-3 or TRBV12-4 with TRBJ2-7; 8 bases match TRBD2. The CDR3 runs to 14 residues. V dropped 8 bases and J dropped 6; count of bases not matched to a gene: 12. CDR3 bases: TGTGCCAGCTCCGCCTTGAGCGGGAGTAGCGAGCAGTACTTC. It translates to CASSALSGSSEQYF.

V gene TRBV5-6 combines with J gene TRBJ2-3; D perhaps matches TRBD2 (5 bases). CDR3 length: 13 residues. The germline V gene encodes CDR1 SGHDT and CDR2 YYEEEE. Trimming removed 6 bases from V and 6 bases from J, with 14 bases in between. The CDR3 nucleotides are TGTGCCAGCACCCTAGCTCGTAGGGATACGCAGTATTTT. It translates to CASTLARRDTQYF.

This clonotype occurred a few times. V and J are TRBV7-2 and TRBJ2-5; D is unclear. V lost 5 bases, J lost 5 bases, and 24 bases lay in between. Germline lookup yields CDR1 SGHTA and CDR2 FQGNSA. The CDR3 consists of 17 residues. This CDR3 reads CASSILFTGYKRETQYF. CDR3 DNA: TGTGCCAGCAGCATCCTTTTCACCGGGTACAAACGGGAGACCCAGTACTTC.